This T cell receptor (beta chain) comes out of a study of shared clonotypes between healthy human individuals. About this clone itself: Its antigen is undetermined.

Study-level results: Shared across four donors were around 5% of the naive CD4 clonotypes.

Measured with immunoSEQ multiplex PCR; TCRdb has only the in-frame clones, and not every one. Counted here are roughly 2,300,000 clones, just under 95% occurring once; the ten biggest clones make up roughly 0.34%. The CDR3 loop spans 13 amino acids. CDR1 is SQVTM and CDR2 is ANQGSEA in the germline V gene. Trimming removed 4 bases at V and 5 bases at J, with 14 bases between. The rearrangement links TRBV29-1 to TRBJ1-1; no firm D call. Sequenced material: naive CD4+ T cells from PBMCs. The subset is: CD45RA+ positively selected. This TCR came from a man younger than 30 in good health. Some clones in this sample may be carry-over from other donors' samples. The CDR3 spells CSVATGPRTEAFF. Written as DNA, the CDR3 is TGCAGCGTTGCTACGGGCCCCCGAACTGAAGCTTTCTTT. Full variable domain (outside the CDR3, taken from reference TRBV29-1 and TRBJ1-1): SAVISQKPSRDICQRGTSLTIQCQVDSQVTMMFWYRQQPGQSLTLIATANQGSEATYESGFVIDKFPISRPNLTFSTLTVSNMSPEDSSIYLCSVATGPRTEAFFGQGTRLTVV.